Listed here are 2 T cell receptor beta chains from one sample, sequenced in a study of T cells expressing NK-cell markers. TCRdb reprocessed the 5' RACE reads and stores each CDR3 protein as one record, lacking DNA. Its clone listing holds approximately 440,000 distinct CDR3 sequences. Sequenced input: blood T cells: a sorted CD56 or NKG2C T cell subset, CD4+ or CD8+ T cells, or bulk PBMC T cells (not recorded which). The receptors were gathered from a woman aged 45-65 years in good health.

The V call is TRBV5-5, the J call TRBJ2-3; TCRdb returns TRBD1, unconfirmable since there is no DNA. The CDR3 covers 15 residues. CDR1 and CDR2 (germline): SGHKS, YYEKEE (reference sequence). The CDR3 loop reads CASSPGVGATDTQYF.

V usage is TRBV5-5 and J usage is TRBJ1-5; without DNA, the TCRdb call of TRBD1 cannot be checked. Germline CDR1 SGHKS, CDR2 YYEKEE (reference sequence). The CDR3 loop spans 15 amino acids. This CDR3 reads CASSFWDTSNQPQHF.